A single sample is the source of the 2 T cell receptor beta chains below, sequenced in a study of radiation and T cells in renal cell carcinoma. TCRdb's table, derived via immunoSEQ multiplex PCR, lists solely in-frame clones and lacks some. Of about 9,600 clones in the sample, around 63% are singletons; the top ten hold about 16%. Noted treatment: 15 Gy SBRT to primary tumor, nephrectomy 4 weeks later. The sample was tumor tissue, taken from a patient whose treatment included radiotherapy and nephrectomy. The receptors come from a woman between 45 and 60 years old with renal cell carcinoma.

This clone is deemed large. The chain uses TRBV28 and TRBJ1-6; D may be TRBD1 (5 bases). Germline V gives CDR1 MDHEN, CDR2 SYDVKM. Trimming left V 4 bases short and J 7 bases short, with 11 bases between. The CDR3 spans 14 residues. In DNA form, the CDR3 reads TGTGCCAGCAGTTCCCCAGGGATGAATTCACCCCTCCACTTT. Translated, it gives CASSSPGMNSPLHF.

The CDR3 DNA is TGCGCCAGCAGTCGGGACAGGGGACGAACAGATACGCAGTATTTT. This gives the protein CASSRDRGRTDTQYF. V usage is TRBV4-3 and J usage is TRBJ2-3; 10 bases are a match to TRBD1. Trimming removed 6 bases from V and 3 bases from J; junction bases left unmatched: 6. From germline, CDR1 is LGHNA and CDR2 YSLEER. The CDR3 totals 15 residues.